One T cell receptor beta chain is described in this entry. Subsets obtained from CD4+ cells comprised CD45RA+ naive and CD45RA-negative memory cells. The data are from a study of shared clonotypes between healthy human individuals. In the study overall: Per donor, three plates held CD4 naive cells, three held CD4 memory, two held CD8 naive and one held CD8 memory.

The data were produced by immunoSEQ multiplex PCR, yet TCRdb's version contains in-frame clones alone and is incomplete. The sample includes some 2.3 million clones, over 90% of them seen just once. Trimming removed 6 bases from V and 5 bases from J, with 14 bases in between. Germline V gene sequence: CDR1 SGHAT, CDR2 FQNNGV. CDR3 length equals 14 residues. The chain recombines TRBV11-2 with TRBJ2-1; a possible D gene is TRBD2 (6 bases). The sequencing sample was made of naive CD4+ T cells from PBMCs. Stated subset: CD45RA+ positively selected. The source is a man aged 18 to 29 in good health. Some clones in this sample may be carry-over from other donors' samples. The CDR3 DNA reads as TGTGCCAGCAGTAGCGGAAATTTTAACAATGAGCAGTTCTTC. It translates to CASSSGNFNNEQFF.